This passage covers 2 T cell receptor beta chains from one sample sequenced in a study of blood T cell repertoires in COVID-19. The protocol was immunoSEQ multiplex PCR, while the TCRdb copy is restricted to in-frame clones and leaves out a portion. The repertoire holds fewer than 35,000 clones, 80% to 90% seen once, with around 6.9% in the top ten. The sequencing sample was made of peripheral blood. The receptors here all came from a human donor in a cohort sampled during active COVID-19.

The chain employs TRBV2 and TRBJ2-1; TRBD2 aligns across 11 bases. V gave up 3 bases and J gave up 6 bases; unmatched junction bases: 7. The CDR3 totals 16 residues. The germline CDR1 and CDR2 sequences are SNHLY and FYNNEI. In DNA, the CDR3 is TGTGCCAGCAGTGACTTAGCGGGGGGGCGGGTCAATGAGCAGTTCTTC. It codes for CASSDLAGGRVNEQFF.

The chain recombines TRBV11-2 with TRBJ2-3; possible D gene TRBD2, 5 bases. This CDR3 spans 15 amino acids. Germline CDR1 reads SGHAT; CDR2 reads FQNNGV. The V end lost 2 bases, the J end lost 2 bases, and 11 bases lay between the germline ends. As DNA, the CDR3 is TGTGCCAGCAGCTTACTAGCTCTACCCACAGATACGCAGTATTTT. Protein: CASSLLALPTDTQYF.